The 28 T cell receptor beta chains below were found in one sample sequenced in a study of T cell responses to AZD1222 COVID-19 vaccine. Clones were sequenced by immunoSEQ multiplex PCR, and TCRdb holds only the in-frame ones, with some missing. This table holds about 170,000 clones, more than 80% found once. The sequencing used peripheral blood, collected on day 0 of AZD1222 vaccination. Receptor source: an adult in good health.

The chain joins TRBV19 to TRBJ1-2; unclear D gene. V shed 4 bases and J shed 3 bases, with 12 bases lying between them. The CDR3 runs to 14 residues. Looked up from germline, CDR1 is LNHDA and CDR2 is SQIVND (reference sequence). The CDR3 coding sequence is TGTGCCAGTAGTACCACCGACCGATACTATGGCTACACCTTC. Protein sequence: CASSTTDRYYGYTF.

This clone was seen once. The chain has TRBV7-2 and TRBJ2-1, with 8 bases aligning to TRBD1. Germline V gene lookup returns CDR1 SGHTA and CDR2 FQGNSA. V shed 7 bases and J 4 bases; nucleotides not matched to a gene: 9. The CDR3 loop spans 15 amino acids. CDR3 protein: CASTPDRGGYNEQFF. Here the CDR3 DNA reads TGTGCCAGCACTCCCGACAGGGGCGGTTACAATGAGCAGTTCTTC.

The chain employs TRBV3-1 (or the pseudogene TRBV3-2) and TRBJ1-5; TRBD1 is a possible D gene (6 bases). This CDR3 comprises 17 residues. Germline values: CDR1 LGHDT, CDR2 YNNKEL (reference sequence). V lost 0 bases, J lost 0 bases, and 12 bases lay in between. The chain's CDR3 is CASSQEARGYSNQPQHF. The CDR3 coding sequence is TGTGCCAGCAGCCAAGAAGCCAGGGGATATAGCAATCAGCCCCAGCATTTT.

The CDR3 nucleotides read TGTGCCAGCCAACAGGGGGGTTCACCCCTCCACTTT. Encoded protein: CASQQGGSPLHF. The chain carries TRBV6-5 and TRBJ1-6; TRBD1 matches at 8 bases. Germline CDR1 and CDR2: MNHEY and SVGAGI. This CDR3 is built from 12 residues. J gave up 9 bases and V 8 bases, and 3 bases lay outside the gene matches.

V gene TRBV5-4 combines with J gene TRBJ1-3; possible D gene TRBD1, 5 bases. Trimming left V 0 bases short and J 0 bases short, with 7 bases between. This CDR3 contains 15 residues. Germline lookup yields CDR1 SGHNT and CDR2 YYREEE (reference sequence). Written as DNA, the CDR3 is TGTGCCAGCAGCTTGGGAGGGGCCTCTGGAAACACCATATATTTT. Translating gives CASSLGGASGNTIYF.

The J gene is TRBJ2-7, the V gene TRBV7-6; TRBD2 is a possible D gene (7 bases). Trimming stripped 4 bases from V and 2 bases from J, with 12 bases between. Germline CDR1 is SGHVS and CDR2 is FNYEAQ. CDR3 length equals 14 residues. CDR3 sequence: CASSYREGTYEQYF. The CDR3 DNA is TGTGCCAGCAGCTACAGGGAGGGAACCTACGAGCAGTACTTC.

J is TRBJ1-1 and V is TRBV7-9; maybe TRBD1 (5 bases). The V gene lost 1 base and the J gene lost 5 bases, with 11 bases spanning the gap. Germline CDR1 is SEHNR and CDR2 is FQNEAQ (reference sequence). The CDR3 is made up of 14 amino acids. This chain's CDR3 is CASSLVGGETEAFF. CDR3 coding DNA: TGTGCCAGCAGCTTAGTTGGGGGGGAGACTGAAGCTTTCTTT. Drawing the rest from reference TRBV7-9 and TRBJ1-1, the complete variable domain is DTGVSQNPRHKITKRGQNVTFRCDPISEHNRLYWYRQTLGQGPEFLTYFQNEAQLEKSRLLSDRFSAERPKGSFSTLEIQRTEQGDSAMYLCASSLVGGETEAFFGQGTRLTVV.

The rearrangement uses TRBV20-1 and TRBJ2-7, with a weak D call TRBD1 (6 bases). Germline V lookup: CDR1 DFQATT, CDR2 SNEGSKA (reference sequence). This CDR3 is 15 amino acids long. V lost 3 bases and J lost 0, with 15 bases in between. This CDR3 reads CSASDDRISSYEQYF. The CDR3 DNA is TGCAGTGCTAGTGATGACAGGATAAGCTCCTACGAGCAGTACTTC.

The chain is built from TRBV13 and TRBJ1-2; TRBD1 might be the D (6 bases). Per germline, CDR1 PRHDT and CDR2 FYEKMQ (reference sequence). The CDR3 consists of 14 residues. V shed 3 bases and J shed 3 bases, with 11 bases lying between them. In DNA, the CDR3 is TGTGCCAGCAGCTTCACTACAGGGTACTATGGCTACACCTTC. Protein product: CASSFTTGYYGYTF.

The gene calls are TRBV2 and TRBJ2-7; tentatively, D is TRBD2 (7 bases). Germline CDR1 and CDR2: SNHLY and FYNNEI. The CDR3 has 13 residues. V lost 10 bases, J lost 3 bases, and 16 bases lay in between. CDR3 coding DNA: TGTGCCACAGGGGATAAGCGGGACTACGAGCAGTACGTC. Its translation: CATGDKRDYEQYV.

CDR3 in DNA: TGCGCCAGCAGCCCTAGAACGAACACCGGGGAGCTGTTTTTT. As protein: CASSPRTNTGELFF. The V and J genes are TRBV4-1 and TRBJ2-2; no clear D gene. This CDR3 spans 14 amino acids. The germline CDR1 and CDR2 sequences are MGHRA and YSYEKL. V was trimmed by 4 bases and J by 0 bases, leaving 6 bases between them.

The chain is built from TRBV27 and TRBJ2-7; 9 nucleotides match TRBD1. Per germline, CDR1 MNHEY and CDR2 SMNVEV (reference sequence). This CDR3 contains 13 residues. V shed 4 bases, J shed 9 bases, and the junction held 7 bases outside the gene matches. This chain's CDR3 is CASSSGQGRGQYV. CDR3 coding DNA: TGTGCCAGCAGTTCCGGACAGGGGAGAGGGCAGTACGTC.

The V gene is TRBV12-5, the J gene TRBJ2-5, with 9 bases aligning to TRBD1. The CDR3 consists of 15 residues. Germline CDR1 and CDR2: LGHNT and FRNRAP. With V trimmed by 7 bases and J by 1 base, 7 bases remained unmatched. This chain's CDR3 is CASAPEGQGQETQYF. The DNA for the CDR3 is TGTGCTAGTGCCCCTGAGGGACAGGGCCAAGAGACCCAGTACTTC.

CDR3 DNA: TGTGCCAGCAGCTTAGCTGCGTACAATGAGCAGTTCTTC. Protein product: CASSLAAYNEQFF. The genes are TRBV7-2 and TRBJ2-1; D remains ambiguous. Trimming pared 0 bases from V and 4 bases from J, leaving 4 bases between. Germline loops: CDR1 SGHTA, CDR2 FQGNSA. This CDR3 comprises 13 residues.

The rearrangement links TRBV7-9 to TRBJ2-2; 8 positions agree with TRBD2. The CDR3 runs to 13 residues. V shed 9 bases, J shed 5 bases, and the junction held 5 bases outside the gene matches. Germline loops: CDR1 SEHNR, CDR2 FQNEAQ (reference sequence). As DNA, the CDR3 is TGTGCCAGTAGCGGGGTCGGGACCGGGGAGCTGTTTTTT. Translation: CASSGVGTGELFF.

The chain employs TRBV9 and TRBJ2-3; 9 bases are a match to TRBD2. CDR1 is SGDLS and CDR2 is YYNGEE in the germline V gene. V was pared by 0 bases and J by 5 bases, with 7 bases of the junction left unmatched. This CDR3 has 16 amino acids. The CDR3 nucleotides are TGTGCCAGCAGCGTAGGTTTAGCGGGGGTCCTAGATACGCAGTATTTT. Its protein product is CASSVGLAGVLDTQYF.

V and J are TRBV2 and TRBJ2-3; 9 bases are a match to TRBD1. After removal of 5 bases from V and 2 bases from J, the junction contained 11 bases not matched to a gene. Germline V CDR1 and CDR2: SNHLY, FYNNEI. The CDR3 has 17 amino acids. CDR3 loop: CASSPRLRDRVTDTQYF. CDR3 nucleotide sequence: TGTGCCAGCAGTCCACGACTCCGGGACAGGGTCACAGATACGCAGTATTTT.

This chain joins TRBV27 and TRBJ1-6; D call uncertain. Germline V lookup: CDR1 MNHEY, CDR2 SMNVEV (reference sequence). The V end lost 3 bases, the J end lost 3 bases, and 6 bases lay between the germline ends. This CDR3 comprises 14 residues. For the CDR3, the DNA is TGTGCCAGCAGTTTGAGAGGCTATAATTCACCCCTCCACTTT. It yields the protein CASSLRGYNSPLHF.

The CDR3 DNA reads TGCGCCAGCGGGGACGCAGGGGGCGCCTCCTACGAGCAGTACTTC. It encodes CASGDAGGASYEQYF. This chain links TRBV5-1 with TRBJ2-7; the match to TRBD1 covers 8 bases. The CDR3 loop spans 15 amino acids. CDR1 and CDR2 from the germline V gene are SGHRS and YFSETQ. V was clipped by 7 bases and J by 0 bases; unmatched bases: 9.

In this sample, this clone turned up a few times. Other DNA sequences in this sample translate to the same CDR3. The CDR3 region is CASSYGTLNTEAFF. In DNA, the CDR3 is TGTGCCAGCAGTTACGGGACCCTAAACACTGAAGCTTTCTTT. The V gene is TRBV6-5, the J gene TRBJ1-1; D is perhaps TRBD1 (5 bases). The CDR3 totals 14 residues. Germline loops: CDR1 MNHEY, CDR2 SVGAGI. Trimming stripped 2 bases from V and 2 bases from J, with 9 bases between.

The CDR3 spells CASSQGQGPGLNIQYF. The CDR3 nucleotides are TGTGCCAGCAGCCAAGGGCAGGGCCCCGGACTGAACATTCAGTACTTC. The chain links TRBV3-1 (or the pseudogene TRBV3-2) to TRBJ2-4; D might be TRBD1 or TRBD2, each matching 5 bases. V was cut by 1 base and J by 7 bases, with 17 bases left in between. Germline CDR1 is LGHDT and CDR2 is YNNKEL (reference sequence). The CDR3 consists of 16 residues.

The chain employs TRBV15 and TRBJ2-2; no clear D gene. V was shortened by 6 bases and J by 0 bases, with 2 bases between the two germline ends. Looked up from germline, CDR1 is LNHNV and CDR2 is YYDKDF (reference sequence). The CDR3 contains 12 residues. The CDR3 loop is CATRTNTGELFF. CDR3 sequence (DNA): TGTGCCACCAGGACGAACACCGGGGAGCTGTTTTTT.

This clone was seen more than once but under ten times. This rearrangement joins TRBV18 to TRBJ1-2, with D uncertain. Germline V lookup: CDR1 KGHSH, CDR2 LQKENI. The length of the CDR3 is 13 residues. V lost 2 bases and J lost 3, with 7 bases in between. The CDR3 protein is CASSPGSHYGYTF. The DNA of the CDR3 is TGTGCCAGCTCACCAGGCAGCCACTATGGCTACACCTTC.

J is TRBJ1-1 and V is TRBV6-2 or TRBV6-3; a weak D match, TRBD1 (5 bases). The CDR3 is 15 residues long. CDR1 and CDR2 (germline): MNHEY, SVGEGT. The V end was cut by 2 bases, the J end by 11 bases, with 21 bases between. CDR3: CASSYGGTTGEAAFF. CDR3 bases: TGTGCCAGCAGTTACGGGGGAACGACTGGCGAGGCGGCTTTCTTT.

This clone appeared a single time. The chain employs TRBV28 and TRBJ1-5; 8 bases are shared with TRBD1. Germline trimming cut 7 bases from V and 4 bases from J; bases unmatched to any gene: 12. The CDR3 runs to 16 residues. Germline V gene sequence: CDR1 MDHEN, CDR2 SYDVKM. CDR3 amino acids: CASITGAGQVNQPQHF. The CDR3 DNA reads as TGTGCCAGCATCACTGGTGCGGGACAGGTGAATCAGCCCCAGCATTTT. Complete variable domain (other parts from reference TRBV28 and TRBJ1-5): DVKVTQSSRYLVKRTGEKVFLECVQDMDHENMFWYRQDPGLGLRLIYFSYDVKMKEKGDIPEGYSVSREKKERFSLILESASTNQTSMYLCASITGAGQVNQPQHFGDGTRLSIL.

Here the CDR3 DNA reads TGCGCCAGCAGCATGGAGACTAGTCGCCAGACCCAGTACTTC. Translated: CASSMETSRQTQYF. The chain uses TRBV5-1 and TRBJ2-5, with a possible D match to TRBD2 (6 bases). CDR3 size: 14 residues. V lost 4 bases, J lost 6 bases, and 16 bases lay in between. Germline CDR1 reads SGHRS; CDR2 reads YFSETQ.

The rearrangement links TRBV7-9 to TRBJ1-1, with D perhaps matching TRBD1 (5 bases). The germline CDR1 and CDR2 sequences are SEHNR and FQNEAQ (reference sequence). Between the trimmed V and J ends, which lost 8 bases and 7 bases, there was a span of 20 bases. The CDR3 is 14 amino acids. CDR3 in DNA: TGTGCCAGCGGCCCCGACAGCTCCCGGCATGAAGCTTTCTTT. Protein sequence: CASGPDSSRHEAFF.

The chain employs TRBV5-8 and TRBJ1-1; the D is unclear. The CDR3 has 12 amino acids. Per germline, CDR1 SGHTS and CDR2 YDEGEE. Trimming stripped 4 bases from V and 3 bases from J, with 7 bases between. CDR3 nucleotides: TGTGCCAGCAGCCTAGAGTACACTGAAGCTTTCTTT. Amino acids: CASSLEYTEAFF.